These 19 T cell receptor beta chains were sequenced from one sample in a study of cytomegalovirus exposure and HLA in healthy donors. Both 60 Vbeta primers and 13 Jbeta primers went into the PCR. Assay: immunoSEQ multiplex PCR; the TCRdb copy retains only in-frame clones and omits some. This sample carries roughly 170,000 clones, roughly 80% of them seen once, and the ten largest clones take around 13%. The source material was PBMCs. Receptor source: a woman in her 50s in good health and CMV-seropositive.

Turning to this clone: At one end the junction does not follow the germline gene, possibly because of a read error. The chain recombines TRBV9 with TRBJ2-7; no clear D gene. There are 13 residues in the CDR3. CDR1 SGDLS and CDR2 YYNGEE come from the germline V gene. The CDR3, as DNA: TGTGCCAGCAGCGTAGCCCCACCCTATGAGCAGTACTTC. Protein product: CASSVAPPYEQYF.

CDR3 amino acids: CASSFSGGADNEQFF. The CDR3, as DNA: TGTGCCAGCAGCTTCAGCGGGGGGGCCGACAATGAGCAGTTCTTC. The V call is TRBV7-2, the J call TRBJ2-1, with 10 bases identical to TRBD2. Germline-derived CDR1 and CDR2 are SGHTA and FQGNSA. Losses at the gene ends were 3 bases for V and 5 bases for J; bases not matched to a gene: 4. This CDR3 is built from 15 residues.

The chain combines TRBV5-1 with TRBJ2-5, with a possible D match to TRBD2 (7 bases). Germline loops: CDR1 SGHRS, CDR2 YFSETQ. The CDR3 runs 12 residues. Trimming shortened V by 4 bases and J by 9 bases, and 13 bases separated the two germline ends. The CDR3 reads CASSRTGGPQYF. The CDR3 nucleotides read TGCGCCAGCAGCAGAACCGGGGGGCCCCAGTACTTC.

The chain links TRBV18 to TRBJ2-1; 7 bases align to TRBD2. CDR3 length equals 15 residues. Germline CDR1 is KGHSH and CDR2 is LQKENI. Trimming took 6 bases from V and 3 from J; bases not matched to a gene: 8. The CDR3 region has the DNA TGTGCCAGCTCGCCTACTAGCGCTTTCTACAATGAGCAGTTCTTC. Translated, it gives CASSPTSAFYNEQFF.

This clone showed up just a few times. This rearrangement joins TRBV11-2 to TRBJ2-5; the D gene is possibly TRBD2 (5 bases). Trimming cost V 4 bases and J 3 bases, with 12 bases left between them. Germline V lookup: CDR1 SGHAT, CDR2 FQNNGV. This CDR3 spans 14 amino acids. CDR3 in DNA: TGTGCCAGCAGCTCGAGGGCTAGCAAAGAGACCCAGTACTTC. Its protein product is CASSSRASKETQYF. Full variable domain (rest looked up from reference TRBV11-2 and TRBJ2-5): EAGVAQSPRYKIIEKRQSVAFWCNPISGHATLYWYQQILGQGPKLLIQFQNNGVVDDSQLPKDRFSAERLKGVDSTLKIQPAKLEDSAVYLCASSSRASKETQYFGPGTRLLVL.

This chain joins TRBV4-2 and TRBJ2-3; 9 bases match TRBD2. CDR1 LGHNA and CDR2 YNFKEQ come from the germline V gene. V lost 0 bases to trimming and J lost 7 bases; unmatched junction nucleotides: 2. The CDR3 is 14 residues long. CDR3 region: CASSQERGGNTQYF. The CDR3 bases are TGTGCCAGCAGCCAAGAGCGGGGGGGAAATACGCAGTATTTT.

J is TRBJ1-1 and V is TRBV6-5; 9 nucleotides agree with TRBD1. The germline CDR1 and CDR2 sequences are MNHEY and SVGAGI. V lost 6 bases to trimming and J lost 4 bases; unmatched junction nucleotides: 3. The CDR3 runs 13 residues. CDR3 protein: CASRTQGATEAFF. The DNA of the CDR3 is TGTGCCAGCAGGACACAGGGGGCCACTGAAGCTTTCTTT.

This chain connects TRBV7-4 to TRBJ1-5; tentative D call: TRBD1 (5 bases). Trimming pared 5 bases from V and 1 base from J, leaving 33 bases between. In germline, CDR1 is SGHVT, CDR2 SQSDAQ. The CDR3 length is 22 residues. This CDR3 is CASSHRVAPAAPGTKSNQPQHF. As DNA, the CDR3 is TGTGCCAGCAGCCATAGAGTAGCCCCCGCGGCCCCCGGGACTAAAAGCAATCAGCCCCAGCATTTT.

The chain combines TRBV7-8 with TRBJ2-2; 10 bases are shared with TRBD2. The CDR3 length is 15 residues. Germline V gives CDR1 SGHVS, CDR2 FQNEAQ. V was clipped by 5 bases and J by 6 bases; unmatched bases: 6. The CDR3 coding sequence is TGTGCCAGCAGCCGAAGCGGGGGGGCCCCCGGGGAGCTGTTTTTT. Its translation: CASSRSGGAPGELFF.

J is TRBJ1-1 and V is TRBV7-2; TRBD1 might be the D (5 bases). This CDR3 comprises 13 residues. In germline, CDR1 is SGHTA, CDR2 FQGNSA. Trimming took off 1 base at V and 6 bases at J, with 9 bases between the two ends. The CDR3 is CASSLGQSAEAFF. DNA of the CDR3: TGTGCCAGCAGCTTAGGACAGTCGGCTGAAGCTTTCTTT.

This clone was seen only a few times. V and J are TRBV30 and TRBJ2-5; D is possibly TRBD2 (7 bases). The CDR3 covers 16 residues. Germline CDR1 GTSNPN, CDR2 SVGIG (reference sequence). V was trimmed by 2 bases and J by 2 bases, leaving 18 bases between them. Here the CDR3 reads CAWSQGYREGQETQYF. CDR3 DNA sequence: TGTGCCTGGAGTCAAGGTTACAGGGAGGGGCAAGAGACCCAGTACTTC.

The chain links TRBV21-1 to TRBJ2-7; the table's D call, TRBD1, was not checked against the DNA. TRBV21-1 is a known pseudogene. This CDR3 has 14 residues. CDR3 in amino acids: CASSSYREEYEQYF. The CDR3 DNA is TGTGCCAGCAGCTCTTACAGGGAAGAGTACGAGCAGTACTTC.

J is TRBJ2-1 and V is TRBV2; 16 bases map to TRBD2. Germline assignment: CDR1 SNHLY and CDR2 FYNNEI. Germline trimming cut 4 bases from V and 9 bases from J; bases unmatched to any gene: 3. The CDR3 is made up of 15 amino acids. The CDR3 loop is CASSGGLAGGREQFF. The CDR3 DNA reads as TGTGCCAGCAGTGGGGGACTAGCGGGGGGGCGTGAGCAGTTCTTC.

CDR3 region: CASIGLRASGGPSSYNEQFF. The CDR3 region has the DNA TGTGCCAGCATTGGCCTGAGGGCTAGCGGGGGGCCGAGCTCCTACAATGAGCAGTTCTTC. This sequence joins TRBV2 and TRBJ2-1, with TRBD2 matching over 11 bases. Germline V CDR1 and CDR2: SNHLY, FYNNEI. The V gene end was trimmed by 7 bases and the J gene end by 0 bases; junction bases not matched to a gene: 17. The CDR3 spans 20 residues.

The chain links TRBV9 to TRBJ1-6; maybe TRBD1 (6 bases). V gave up 0 bases and J gave up 7 bases, with 11 bases separating them. Germline-derived CDR1 and CDR2 are SGDLS and YYNGEE. The CDR3 covers 15 residues. The CDR3, as DNA: TGTGCCAGCAGCGTAGACGGGGGGCTGAATTCACCCCTCCACTTT. It is translated as CASSVDGGLNSPLHF.

The rearrangement uses TRBV6-1 and TRBJ1-4, with D perhaps TRBD1 (6 bases). CDR3 length: 14 residues. V was shortened by 4 bases and J by 8 bases, with 14 bases between the two germline ends. Germline V gives CDR1 MNHNS, CDR2 SASEGT. CDR3 in DNA: TGTGCCAGCAGTGGAAGGGGGTGGGGGGAAAAACTGTTTTTT. Its protein product is CASSGRGWGEKLFF.

J is TRBJ1-5 and V is TRBV6-1; D is unresolved. The CDR3 extends over 13 amino acids. Germline V gene data show CDR1 as MNHNS and CDR2 as SASEGT. Between the trimmed V and J ends, which lost 5 bases and 1 base, there was a span of 6 bases. The CDR3 region has the DNA TGTGCCAGCAGTTCAGTGAGCAATCAGCCCCAGCATTTT. This sequence encodes CASSSVSNQPQHF.

This chain links TRBV6-4 with TRBJ2-1, with D perhaps TRBD2 (6 bases). The CDR3 spans 14 residues. V lost 4 bases and J lost 0, with 7 bases in between. Germline V lookup: CDR1 MRHNA, CDR2 SNTAGT. CDR3 protein: CASSGGASYNEQFF. CDR3 nucleotide sequence: TGTGCCAGCAGTGGCGGGGCCTCCTACAATGAGCAGTTCTTC.

The rearrangement joins TRBV6-6 to TRBJ1-2, with 7 nucleotides matching TRBD1. The germline gives CDR1 MNHNY, CDR2 SVGAGI (reference sequence). CDR3 length: 16 residues. V lost 6 bases, J lost 4 bases, and 14 bases stayed unmatched. The CDR3 nucleotides read TGTGCCAGCAGGGAAAATACAGGGGTGGGTTCCTATGGCTACACCTTC. Encoded protein: CASRENTGVGSYGYTF.